This note documents a single TCR beta chain sequence. In the authors' workflow: Reference gene primer amplification in the assay estimated nucleated cell counts. Assay: immunoSEQ multiplex PCR; the TCRdb copy retains only in-frame clones and omits some. V, J and clone size reflect that table, while D and trimming were determined from the DNA. The table lists under 45,000 clones, about 86% of them singletons. The sample originates from a study of blood T cell repertoires in COVID-19. Study summary: Acute and convalescent COVID-19 specimens originated in the United States, Italy and Spain. PBMCs, B-cell-depleted T cells, or T cells were the source of the cDNA or gDNA that made up the material.

Germline values: CDR1 SGHTA, CDR2 FQGNSA. The V and J ends lost 5 bases and 4 bases respectively, with 13 bases between them. The CDR3 sequence is 14 residues long. The chain uses TRBV7-2 and TRBJ2-3, with no clear D. The sequenced material came from peripheral blood. This TCR came from a man aged 40-49 years with active COVID-19. The CDR3 DNA sequence: TGTGCCAGCAGCCCGAACTTCGTTCCAGATACGCAGTATTTT. It is translated as CASSPNFVPDTQYF.